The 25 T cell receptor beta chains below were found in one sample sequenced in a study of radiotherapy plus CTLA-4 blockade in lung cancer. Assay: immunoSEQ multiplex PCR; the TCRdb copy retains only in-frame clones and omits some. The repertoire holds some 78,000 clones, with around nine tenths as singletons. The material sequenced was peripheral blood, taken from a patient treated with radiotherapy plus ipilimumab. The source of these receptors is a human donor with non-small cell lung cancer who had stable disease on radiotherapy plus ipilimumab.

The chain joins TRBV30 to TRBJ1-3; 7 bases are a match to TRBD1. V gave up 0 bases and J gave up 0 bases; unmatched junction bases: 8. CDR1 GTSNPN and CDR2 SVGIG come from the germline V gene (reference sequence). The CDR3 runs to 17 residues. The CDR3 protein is CAWSVQGWGNSGNTIYF. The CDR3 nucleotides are TGTGCCTGGAGTGTACAGGGGTGGGGGAACTCTGGAAACACCATATATTTT.

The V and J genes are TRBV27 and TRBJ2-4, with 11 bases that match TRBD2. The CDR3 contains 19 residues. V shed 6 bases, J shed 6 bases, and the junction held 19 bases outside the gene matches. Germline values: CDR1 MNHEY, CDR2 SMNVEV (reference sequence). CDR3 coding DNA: TGTGCCAGCAGCCCTAAGGGGTTGCTAGCGGGAGGAGGGACAAACATTCAGTACTTC. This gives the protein CASSPKGLLAGGGTNIQYF.

CDR3 protein: CASSVGAPTYEQYF. CDR3 DNA: TGTGCCAGCAGCGTGGGGGCACCCACCTACGAGCAGTACTTC. The rearrangement links TRBV9 to TRBJ2-7; D might be TRBD1 (6 bases). The CDR3 extends over 14 amino acids. Per the germline V gene, CDR1 is SGDLS and CDR2 is YYNGEE. The V and J ends lost 2 bases and 2 bases respectively, with 11 bases between them.

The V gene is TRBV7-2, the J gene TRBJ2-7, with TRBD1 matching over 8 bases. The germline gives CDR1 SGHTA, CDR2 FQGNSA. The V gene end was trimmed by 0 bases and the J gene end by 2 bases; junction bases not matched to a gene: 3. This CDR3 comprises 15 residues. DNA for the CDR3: TGTGCCAGCAGCTTAGCGGCAGGGGGCACCTACGAGCAGTACTTC. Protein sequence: CASSLAAGGTYEQYF.

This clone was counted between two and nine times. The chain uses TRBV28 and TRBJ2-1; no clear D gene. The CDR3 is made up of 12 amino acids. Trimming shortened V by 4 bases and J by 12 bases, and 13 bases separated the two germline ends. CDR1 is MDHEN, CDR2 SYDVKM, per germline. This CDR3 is CASSSLRMWQFF. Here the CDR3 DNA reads TGTGCCAGCAGTTCGCTCCGGATGTGGCAGTTCTTC.

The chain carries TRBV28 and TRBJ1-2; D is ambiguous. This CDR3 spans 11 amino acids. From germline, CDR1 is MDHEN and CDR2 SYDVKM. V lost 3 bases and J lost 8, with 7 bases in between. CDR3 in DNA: TGTGCCAGCAGTTTTGCAGCCGGCTACACCTTC. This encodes CASSFAAGYTF.

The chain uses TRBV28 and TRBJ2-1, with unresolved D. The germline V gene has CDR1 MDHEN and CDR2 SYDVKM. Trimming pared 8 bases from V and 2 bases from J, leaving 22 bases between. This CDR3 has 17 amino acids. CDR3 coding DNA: TGTGCCAGCTCTGTGGGCTACGCCGATCCAACCTACAATGAGCAGTTCTTC. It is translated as CASSVGYADPTYNEQFF.

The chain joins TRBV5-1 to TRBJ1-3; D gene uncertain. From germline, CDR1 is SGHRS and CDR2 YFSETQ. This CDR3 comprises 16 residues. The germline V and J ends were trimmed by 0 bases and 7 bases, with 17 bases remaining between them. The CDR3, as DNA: TGCGCCAGCAGCTTGGCAGGACTCCAGCTTGGGAACACCATATATTTT. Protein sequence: CASSLAGLQLGNTIYF.

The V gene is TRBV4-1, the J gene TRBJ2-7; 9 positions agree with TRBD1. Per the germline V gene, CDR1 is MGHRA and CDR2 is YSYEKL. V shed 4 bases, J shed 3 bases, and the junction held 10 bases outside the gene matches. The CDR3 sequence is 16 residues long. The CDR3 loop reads CASSPAGGTGSYEQYF. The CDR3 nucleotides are TGCGCCAGCAGCCCAGCAGGCGGGACAGGGAGCTACGAGCAGTACTTC.

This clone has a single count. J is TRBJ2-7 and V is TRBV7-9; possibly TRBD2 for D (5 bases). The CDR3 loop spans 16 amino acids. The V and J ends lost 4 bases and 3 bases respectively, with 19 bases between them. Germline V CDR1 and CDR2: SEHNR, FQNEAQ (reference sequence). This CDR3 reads CASSSGGPAAYYEQYF. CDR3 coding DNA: TGTGCCAGCAGCTCCGGCGGACCAGCGGCTTACTACGAGCAGTACTTC.

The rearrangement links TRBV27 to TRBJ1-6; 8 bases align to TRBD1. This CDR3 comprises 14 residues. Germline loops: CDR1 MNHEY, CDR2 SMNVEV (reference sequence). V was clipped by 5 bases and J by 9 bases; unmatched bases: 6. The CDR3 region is CASSRQGQGSPLHF. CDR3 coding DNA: TGTGCCAGCAGTAGACAAGGACAGGGTTCACCCCTCCACTTT.

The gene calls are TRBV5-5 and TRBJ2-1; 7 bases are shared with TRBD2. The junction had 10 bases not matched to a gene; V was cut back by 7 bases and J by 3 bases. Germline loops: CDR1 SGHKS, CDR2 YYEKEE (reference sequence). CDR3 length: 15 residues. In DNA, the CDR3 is TGTGCCAGCGGAAGACGGGAGGCAGACTACAATGAGCAGTTCTTC. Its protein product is CASGRREADYNEQFF.

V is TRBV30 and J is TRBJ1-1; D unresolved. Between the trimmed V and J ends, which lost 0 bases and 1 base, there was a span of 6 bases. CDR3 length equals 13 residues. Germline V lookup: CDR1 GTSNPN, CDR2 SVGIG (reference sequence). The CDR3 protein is CAWSVGRNTEAFF. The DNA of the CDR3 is TGTGCCTGGAGTGTGGGCCGGAACACTGAAGCTTTCTTT.

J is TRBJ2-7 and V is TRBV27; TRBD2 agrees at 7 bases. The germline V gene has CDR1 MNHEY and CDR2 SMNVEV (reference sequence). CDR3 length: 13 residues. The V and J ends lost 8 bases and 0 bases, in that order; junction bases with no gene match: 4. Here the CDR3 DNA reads TGTGCCAGCCGAAGGGACTACTCCTACGAGCAGTACTTC. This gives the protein CASRRDYSYEQYF.

CDR3 in DNA: TGTGCCAGCAGCTTGGGGACAGCTATTAGCAATCAGCCCCAGCATTTT. Its translation is CASSLGTAISNQPQHF. This sequence joins TRBV7-6 and TRBJ1-5; 7 nucleotides align to TRBD1. Germline lookup yields CDR1 SGHVS and CDR2 FNYEAQ. V dropped 3 bases and J dropped 0; count of bases not matched to a gene: 5. The CDR3 is 16 amino acids.

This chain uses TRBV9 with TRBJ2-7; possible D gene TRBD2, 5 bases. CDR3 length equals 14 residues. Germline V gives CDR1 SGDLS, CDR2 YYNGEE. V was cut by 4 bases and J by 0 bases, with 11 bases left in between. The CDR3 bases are TGTGCCAGCAGCCCTAGGACTGGCTCCTACGAGCAGTACTTC. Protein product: CASSPRTGSYEQYF.

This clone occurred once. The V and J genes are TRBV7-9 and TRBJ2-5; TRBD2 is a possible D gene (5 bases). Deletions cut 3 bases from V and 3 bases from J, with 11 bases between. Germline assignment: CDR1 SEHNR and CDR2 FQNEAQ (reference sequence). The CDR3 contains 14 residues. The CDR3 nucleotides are TGTGCCAGCAGCTTTGGGAGACACGAAGAGACCCAGTACTTC. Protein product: CASSFGRHEETQYF.

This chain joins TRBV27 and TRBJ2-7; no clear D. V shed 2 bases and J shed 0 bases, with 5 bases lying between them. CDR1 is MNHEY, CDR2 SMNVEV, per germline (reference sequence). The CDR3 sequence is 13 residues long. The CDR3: CASSLGTSYEQYF. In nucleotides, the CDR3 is TGTGCCAGCAGTTTAGGCACCTCCTACGAGCAGTACTTC.

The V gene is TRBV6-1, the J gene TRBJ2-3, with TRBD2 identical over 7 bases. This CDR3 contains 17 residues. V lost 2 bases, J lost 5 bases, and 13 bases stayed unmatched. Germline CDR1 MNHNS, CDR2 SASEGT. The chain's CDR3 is CASSEFGLAARGDTQYF. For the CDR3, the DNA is TGTGCCAGCAGTGAATTTGGGCTAGCGGCCCGGGGAGATACGCAGTATTTT.

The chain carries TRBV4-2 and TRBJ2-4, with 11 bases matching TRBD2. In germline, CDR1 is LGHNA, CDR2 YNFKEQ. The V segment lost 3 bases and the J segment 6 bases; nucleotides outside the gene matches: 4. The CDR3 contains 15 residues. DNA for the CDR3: TGTGCCAGCAGCCAGACCGGGACTAGCGGAAACATTCAGTACTTC. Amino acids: CASSQTGTSGNIQYF.

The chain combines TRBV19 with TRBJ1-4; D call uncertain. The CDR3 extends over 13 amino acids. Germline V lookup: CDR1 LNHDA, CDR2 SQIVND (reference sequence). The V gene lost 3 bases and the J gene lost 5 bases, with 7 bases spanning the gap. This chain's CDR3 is CASSIPTNEKLFF. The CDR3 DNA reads TGTGCCAGTAGTATCCCCACAAATGAAAAACTGTTTTTT.

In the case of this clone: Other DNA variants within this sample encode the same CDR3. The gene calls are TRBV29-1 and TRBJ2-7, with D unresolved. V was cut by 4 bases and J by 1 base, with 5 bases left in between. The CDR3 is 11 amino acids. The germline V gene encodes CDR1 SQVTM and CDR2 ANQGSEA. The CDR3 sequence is CSVGSSYEQYF. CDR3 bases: TGCAGCGTTGGCAGTTCCTACGAGCAGTACTTC.

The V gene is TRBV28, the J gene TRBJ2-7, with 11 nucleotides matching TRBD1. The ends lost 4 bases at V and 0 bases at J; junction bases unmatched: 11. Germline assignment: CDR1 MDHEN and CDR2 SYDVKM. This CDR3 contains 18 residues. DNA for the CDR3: TGTGCCAGCAGTTCCTTTTCTTCGGGACAGGGGGGCTCCTACGAGCAGTACTTC. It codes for CASSSFSSGQGGSYEQYF.

In DNA, the CDR3 is TGTGCCAGCAGAGTACAGGGGTTCACTGAAGCTTTCTTT. It specifies CASRVQGFTEAFF. The J gene is TRBJ1-1, the V gene TRBV6-5, with 7 bases aligning to TRBD1. V lost 6 bases, J lost 4 bases, and 5 bases stayed unmatched. Germline values: CDR1 MNHEY, CDR2 SVGAGI. This CDR3 is built from 13 residues.

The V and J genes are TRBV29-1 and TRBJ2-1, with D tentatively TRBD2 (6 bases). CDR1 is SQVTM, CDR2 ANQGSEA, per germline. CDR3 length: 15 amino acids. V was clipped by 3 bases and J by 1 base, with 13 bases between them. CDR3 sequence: CSVDSGERSYNEQFF. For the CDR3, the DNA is TGCAGCGTTGACTCGGGGGAGCGGTCCTACAATGAGCAGTTCTTC.